The 28 T cell receptor beta chains reported below all come from one sample, sequenced in a study of identical twins. TCRdb passed the 5' RACE reads through MiXCR, listing each CDR3 protein once. The data hold 1.5 million to 2 million distinct CDR3 sequences, with about 32% observed a single time. The sample comprised cord blood. Receptors originate from a newborn girl in good health.

This clonotype came up a few times. This chain uses TRBV7-2 with TRBJ1-2; the match to TRBD1 covers 9 bases. The CDR3 is 16 residues long. With V trimmed by 1 base and J by 2 bases, 5 bases remained unmatched. Germline V gives CDR1 SGHTA, CDR2 FQGNSA. CDR3 nucleotides: TGTGCCAGCAGCTTAGAGGGGACAGGGAAGAACTATGGCTACACCTTC. Encoded protein: CASSLEGTGKNYGYTF.

This clonotype was detected a few times. The V and J genes are TRBV7-9 and TRBJ2-5, with TRBD2 matching 7 bases. The J segment lost 2 bases and the V segment lost 5 bases, leaving 8 bases of the junction unmatched. Germline CDR1 and CDR2: SEHNR and FQNEAQ (reference sequence). The CDR3 loop spans 15 amino acids. DNA of the CDR3: TGTGCCAGCAGCCGTTATGAAGCGGGGCAAGAGACCCAGTACTTC. It yields the protein CASSRYEAGQETQYF.

The V gene is TRBV14, the J gene TRBJ2-1; weak D call: TRBD1 (6 bases). V gave up 3 bases and J gave up 2 bases, with 14 bases separating them. This CDR3 is built from 16 residues. Germline V gene sequence: CDR1 SGHDN, CDR2 FVKESK. The CDR3, as DNA: TGTGCCAGCAGCCAGACAACAGGGTGGCCCTACAATGAGCAGTTCTTC. Protein sequence: CASSQTTGWPYNEQFF.

This clonotype was counted only a few times. This chain joins TRBV20-1 and TRBJ1-5; D gene uncertain. V was trimmed by 4 bases and J by 9 bases, leaving 16 bases between them. This CDR3 is 13 amino acids long. Per germline, CDR1 DFQATT and CDR2 SNEGSKA (reference sequence). The CDR3 spells CSAIPGPRLPQHF. For the CDR3, the DNA is TGCAGTGCTATACCGGGCCCCCGATTGCCCCAGCATTTT.

The chain carries TRBV11-2 and TRBJ1-5, with a weak D call TRBD1 (5 bases). This CDR3 has 13 amino acids. Trimming took 5 bases from V and 7 from J, leaving 12 bases between them. CDR1 SGHAT and CDR2 FQNNGV come from the germline V gene. The CDR3 sequence: CASSAYKGQPQHF. CDR3 bases: TGTGCCAGCAGCGCATACAAGGGGCAGCCCCAGCATTTT.

This clonotype was observed a few times. This sequence joins TRBV4-2 and TRBJ2-7; D gene uncertain. The CDR3 covers 14 residues. The germline CDR1 and CDR2 sequences are LGHNA and YNFKEQ. V lost 0 bases, J lost 7 bases, and 13 bases lay in between. The chain's CDR3 is CASSQDLFVYEQYF. CDR3 DNA sequence: TGTGCCAGCAGCCAAGACTTATTCGTCTATGAGCAGTACTTC.

This clonotype showed up just a few times. The J gene is TRBJ1-6, the V gene TRBV28; D not resolved. Between the trimmed V and J ends, which lost 5 bases and 8 bases, there was a span of 10 bases. This CDR3 is built from 13 residues. The germline CDR1 and CDR2 sequences are MDHEN and SYDVKM. The DNA of the CDR3 is TGTGCCAGCAGTGTCCCGCAGGATTCACCCCTCCACTTT. Translation: CASSVPQDSPLHF.

The chain combines TRBV20-1 with TRBJ1-2; a possible D gene is TRBD1 (5 bases). There are 13 residues in the CDR3. The ends were cut back, 1 base at V and 5 bases at J, with 11 bases in the middle. CDR1 is DFQATT and CDR2 is SNEGSKA in the germline V gene (reference sequence). This CDR3 reads CSARGSPGYGYTF. In nucleotides, the CDR3 is TGCAGTGCTAGAGGGAGCCCAGGGTATGGCTACACCTTC.

V and J are TRBV5-1 and TRBJ2-3; D is tentatively TRBD1 or TRBD2 (5 bases each). CDR3 length: 17 residues. V lost 4 bases and J 2 bases, leaving 20 bases between the germline ends. Germline V lookup: CDR1 SGHRS, CDR2 YFSETQ. The CDR3 bases are TGCGCCAGCAGCCCGCTTAGGGGTAGCGCAATCACAGATACGCAGTATTTT. This codes for CASSPLRGSAITDTQYF.

This chain connects TRBV19 to TRBJ1-5; 11 bases fit TRBD1. The V segment lost 3 bases and the J segment 3 bases; nucleotides outside the gene matches: 10. This CDR3 comprises 18 residues. Germline-derived CDR1 and CDR2 are LNHDA and SQIVND (reference sequence). CDR3 coding DNA: TGTGCCAGTAGTATTCCGGACAGGGGGCGCGTCCCCAATCAGCCCCAGCATTTT. Its protein product is CASSIPDRGRVPNQPQHF.

This clonotype showed up just once. The J gene is TRBJ2-1, the V gene TRBV20-1, with TRBD1 identical over 8 bases. With 1 base clipped from V and 4 bases from J, the junction kept 9 bases outside the gene matches. Germline assignment: CDR1 DFQATT and CDR2 SNEGSKA (reference sequence). The CDR3 is 16 amino acids. This chain's CDR3 is CSARGGRGRSYNEQFF. The DNA for the CDR3 is TGCAGTGCTAGAGGGGGCAGGGGGCGCTCTTACAATGAGCAGTTCTTC.

This rearrangement joins TRBV28 to TRBJ2-5; maybe TRBD1 (6 bases). CDR3 length equals 14 residues. V was trimmed by 3 bases and J by 5 bases, leaving 13 bases between them. Germline V gene lookup returns CDR1 MDHEN and CDR2 SYDVKM. The CDR3 loop reads CASSFGQGWETQYF. The CDR3 DNA reads as TGTGCCAGCAGTTTCGGGCAGGGGTGGGAGACCCAGTACTTC.

As regards this clonotype: Being one base from a much bigger clone, this may be a read error. The V gene is TRBV12-3 or TRBV12-4, the J gene TRBJ2-1, with TRBD2 matching over 7 bases. The CDR3 totals 13 residues. V was pared by 6 bases and J by 13 bases, with 12 bases of the junction left unmatched. CDR3 loop: CASSPFGEGIQFF. The DNA for the CDR3 is TGTGCCAGCAGCCCTTTCGGGGAGGGCATTCAGTTCTTC.

This clonotype was seen only once. The chain uses TRBV27 and TRBJ2-6; D unclear. Germline-derived CDR1 and CDR2 are MNHEY and SMNVEV (reference sequence). This CDR3 region has 14 residues. V lost 8 bases, J lost 3 bases, and 11 bases lay in between. As DNA, the CDR3 is TGTGCCAGCCCTTTTAGGCGTGGGGCCAACGTCCTGACTTTC. It encodes CASPFRRGANVLTF. The complete variable domain, with remaining parts taken from reference TRBV27 and TRBJ2-6, reads EAQVTQNPRYLITVTGKKLTVTCSQNMNHEYMSWYRQDPGLGLRQIYYSMNVEVTDKGDVPEGYKVSRKEKRNFPLILESPSPNQTSLYFCASPFRRGANVLTFGAGSRLTVL.

The chain links TRBV15 to TRBJ1-2; D gene ambiguous. The CDR3 has 12 amino acids. Trimming cost V 3 bases and J 13 bases, with 15 bases left between them. From germline, CDR1 is LNHNV and CDR2 YYDKDF (reference sequence). The CDR3 sequence is CATSSPRQLTTF. The CDR3 DNA follows: TGTGCCACCAGCAGCCCGAGACAACTGACCACCTTC.

CDR3 in amino acids: CASSAYSGRDYEQYF. The CDR3 region has the DNA TGCGCCAGCAGCGCCTATTCGGGCCGCGATTACGAGCAGTACTTC. This chain connects TRBV5-1 to TRBJ2-7; D not certain. The germline V gene encodes CDR1 SGHRS and CDR2 YFSETQ. The germline V and J ends were trimmed by 4 bases and 4 bases, with 18 bases remaining between them. The CDR3 consists of 15 residues.

The chain links TRBV7-9 to TRBJ1-2; 7 bases are a match to TRBD1. V trimming: 5 bases; J trimming: 8 bases; junction bases outside the gene matches: 17. Germline lookup yields CDR1 SEHNR and CDR2 FQNEAQ (reference sequence). The CDR3 contains 16 residues. In nucleotides, the CDR3 is TGTGCCAGCAGCGATGGGCCTCTTACAGGGGTTCTGGGCTACACCTTC. Translation gives CASSDGPLTGVLGYTF.

This clonotype was observed many times. The chain couples TRBV11-2 to TRBJ2-7; D is uncertain. The germline V gene has CDR1 SGHAT and CDR2 FQNNGV. CDR3 size: 14 residues. V lost 1 base and J lost 0, with 7 bases in between. The CDR3, as DNA: TGTGCCAGCAGCTTAGTGGGCAACTCCTACGAGCAGTACTTC. This translates into CASSLVGNSYEQYF.

There are a few counts of this clonotype. The chain employs TRBV12-3 or TRBV12-4 and TRBJ2-3, with unresolved D. This CDR3 comprises 11 residues. V lost 10 bases to trimming and J lost 6 bases, with 11 bases between them. Here the CDR3 reads CATEWGDTQYF. The CDR3 nucleotides are TGTGCCACTGAGTGGGGTGATACGCAGTATTTT.

This clonotype turned up a few times. The rearrangement uses TRBV6-5 and TRBJ2-1; D possibly matches TRBD1 or TRBD2 (5 bases each). Trimming left V 6 bases short and J 0 bases short, with 12 bases between. CDR3 length: 15 amino acids. CDR1 is MNHEY and CDR2 is SVGAGI in the germline V gene. CDR3 sequence reads: CASRGDPLSYNEQFF. The CDR3 bases are TGTGCCAGCAGGGGGGACCCCCTCTCCTACAATGAGCAGTTCTTC.

The chain employs TRBV20-1 and TRBJ1-6; D not resolved. V lost 1 base to trimming and J lost 0 bases, with 13 bases between them. Germline CDR1 reads DFQATT; CDR2 reads SNEGSKA (reference sequence). The CDR3 covers 17 residues. Here the CDR3 DNA reads TGCAGTGCTAGAGTTGAGTCGGAAAGCTCCTATAATTCACCCCTCCACTTT. It codes for CSARVESESSYNSPLHF.

DNA of the CDR3: TGCAGTGCCGAAAAGACAGGTCCCTACAATGAGCAGTACTTC. Its translation is CSAEKTGPYNEQYF. This chain uses TRBV20-1 with TRBJ2-1, with a tentative D call TRBD1 (6 bases). Judging by the DNA end, TRBJ2-7 fits better; the J call may be wrong. The CDR3 extends over 14 amino acids. CDR1 is DFQATT, CDR2 SNEGSKA, per germline (reference sequence).

This clonotype was seen more than once but under ten times. One junction end disagrees with the germline gene, perhaps due to a read error. V gene TRBV5-5 combines with J gene TRBJ2-5; D remains unclear. TRBJ2-4 explains the end of the DNA better; the J call may be wrong. CDR1 and CDR2 from the germline V gene are SGHKS and YYEKEE (reference sequence). The CDR3 length is 17 residues. The CDR3 nucleotides read TGTGCCAGCAGCTTGGAATTGTTAGCTTATGGCAAAAGCATTCAGTACTTC. This encodes CASSLELLAYGKSIQYF.

This clonotype occurred a few times. The chain employs TRBV20-1 and TRBJ2-2, with a tentative D call TRBD2 (6 bases). CDR3 length: 14 amino acids. Per the germline V gene, CDR1 is DFQATT and CDR2 is SNEGSKA (reference sequence). The V end lost 3 bases, the J end lost 4 bases, and 12 bases lay between the germline ends. CDR3 loop: CSASRRESTGELFF. The CDR3 region has the DNA TGCAGTGCTAGTCGTCGGGAGAGCACCGGGGAGCTGTTTTTT.

This clonotype was observed a handful of times. This sequence joins TRBV4-1 and TRBJ2-1, with D tentatively TRBD2 (5 bases). Trimming took off 0 bases at V and 4 bases at J, with 13 bases between the two ends. Germline assignment: CDR1 MGHRA and CDR2 YSYEKL. This CDR3 contains 16 residues. This chain's CDR3 is CASSQDDATRYNEQFF. The CDR3 DNA is TGCGCCAGCAGCCAAGATGACGCCACTAGGTACAATGAGCAGTTCTTC.

For this clonotype: At one end, the junction sequence differs from germline, possibly due to a read error. The J gene is TRBJ2-1, the V gene TRBV11-2; 9 bases map to TRBD1. The length of the CDR3 is 15 residues. Germline loops: CDR1 SGHAT, CDR2 FQNNGV. The CDR3 protein is CAGSPRTGDRNEQFF. CDR3 DNA: TGTGCCGGCAGCCCGCGGACAGGGGATCGGAATGAGCAGTTCTTC.

This chain uses TRBV4-2 with TRBJ2-5, with TRBD2 as a possible D gene (6 bases). The CDR3 is made up of 15 amino acids. From germline, CDR1 is LGHNA and CDR2 YNFKEQ. V was shortened by 2 bases and J by 0 bases, with 10 bases between the two germline ends. The CDR3 is CASSQRGGNQETQYF. Written as DNA, the CDR3 is TGTGCCAGCAGCCAACGAGGCGGGAACCAAGAGACCCAGTACTTC.

In this sample, this clonotype turned up a few times. V usage is TRBV10-3 and J usage is TRBJ1-5; 7 bases are shared with TRBD1. CDR3 size: 17 residues. V trimming: 0 bases; J trimming: 3 bases; junction bases outside the gene matches: 8. Germline CDR1 is ENHRY and CDR2 is SYGVKD. In DNA, the CDR3 is TGTGCCATCAGTGAGTCCCTCACAGGGGTCCCCAATCAGCCCCAGCATTTT. It yields the protein CAISESLTGVPNQPQHF.